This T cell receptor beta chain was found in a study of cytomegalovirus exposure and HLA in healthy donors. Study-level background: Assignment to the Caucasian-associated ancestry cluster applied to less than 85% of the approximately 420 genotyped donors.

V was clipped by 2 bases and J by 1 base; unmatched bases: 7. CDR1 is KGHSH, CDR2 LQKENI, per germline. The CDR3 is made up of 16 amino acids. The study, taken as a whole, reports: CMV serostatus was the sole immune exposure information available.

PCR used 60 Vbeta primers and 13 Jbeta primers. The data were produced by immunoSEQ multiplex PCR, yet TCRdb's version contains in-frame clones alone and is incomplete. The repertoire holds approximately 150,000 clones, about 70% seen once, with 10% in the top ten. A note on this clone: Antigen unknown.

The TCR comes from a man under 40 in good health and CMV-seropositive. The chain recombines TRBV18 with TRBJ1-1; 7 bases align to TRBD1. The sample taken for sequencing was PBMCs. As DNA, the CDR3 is TGTGCCAGCTCACCATATGAGGGGGCGGAGAACACTGAAGCTTTCTTT. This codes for CASSPYEGAENTEAFF. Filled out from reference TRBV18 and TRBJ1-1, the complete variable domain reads NAGVMQNPRHLVRRRGQEARLRCSPMKGHSHVYWYRQLPEEGLKFMVYLQKENIIDESGMPKERFSAEFPKEGPSILRIQQVVRGDSAAYFCASSPYEGAENTEAFFGQGTRLTVV.